These T cell receptor beta chains were read from a single sample in a study of T cell responses to AZD1222 COVID-19 vaccine. The data were produced by immunoSEQ multiplex PCR, yet TCRdb's version contains in-frame clones alone and is incomplete. Of roughly 120,000 clones in the sample, about 94% were seen once. Source: peripheral blood, taken on day 0 of AZD1222 vaccination. These receptors were collected from an adult in good health. Each CDR3 is given with its conserved first and last residue. Fields, in order: clone size, J gene, D gene, V gene, CDR3 protein, CDR3 DNA. The D gene is left open where the match is weak. Expanded clones are given a class, and other clones once, few, many or no size at all.

clone_size: NA; j_call: TRBJ2-3; d_call: NA; v_call: TRBV6-5; cdr3_aa: CASSYTRKFEDTQYF; cdr3_nt: TGTGCCAGCAGTTACACCAGGAAGTTCGAAGATACGCAGTATTTT
clone_size: NA; j_call: TRBJ1-3; d_call: NA; v_call: TRBV25-1; cdr3_aa: CASSKLGGTGNTIYF; cdr3_nt: TGTGCCAGCAGCAAACTGGGGGGGACTGGAAACACCATATATTTT
clone_size: NA; j_call: TRBJ2-4; d_call: NA; v_call: TRBV6-1; cdr3_aa: CASSEKRLAKNIQYF; cdr3_nt: TGTGCCAGCAGTGAAAAGCGGCTAGCCAAAAACATTCAGTACTTC
clone_size: NA; j_call: TRBJ2-1; d_call: TRBD2; v_call: TRBV4-1; cdr3_aa: CASSQAGTSAYNEQFF; cdr3_nt: TGCGCCAGCAGCCAAGCAGGGACTAGCGCGTACAATGAGCAGTTCTTC
clone_size: NA; j_call: TRBJ2-7; d_call: NA; v_call: TRBV4-3; cdr3_aa: CASSQNSGPWEQYF; cdr3_nt: TGCGCCAGCAGCCAAAATAGCGGCCCCTGGGAGCAGTACTTC
clone_size: NA; j_call: TRBJ2-3; d_call: TRBD2; v_call: TRBV5-1; cdr3_aa: CASSSKGGRADWGLTDTQYF; cdr3_nt: TGCGCCAGCAGCTCGAAGGGCGGGAGGGCCGATTGGGGTCTCACAGATACGCAGTATTTT
clone_size: NA; j_call: TRBJ1-5; d_call: NA; v_call: TRBV7-2; cdr3_aa: CASSLVGQGINQPQHF; cdr3_nt: TGTGCCAGCAGCTTAGTAGGGCAGGGAATCAATCAGCCCCAGCATTTT
clone_size: NA; j_call: TRBJ1-4; d_call: NA; v_call: TRBV19; cdr3_aa: CASNPQGGNEKLFF; cdr3_nt: TGTGCCAGTAACCCCCAAGGGGGGAATGAAAAACTGTTTTTT
clone_size: NA; j_call: TRBJ2-3; d_call: TRBD1; v_call: TRBV6-6; cdr3_aa: CATARDRLRTDTQYF; cdr3_nt: TGTGCCACGGCTCGGGACAGGTTGCGCACAGATACGCAGTATTTT
clone_size: NA; j_call: TRBJ1-2; d_call: NA; v_call: TRBV5-6; cdr3_aa: CASSLAALRYFDGYTF; cdr3_nt: TGTGCCAGCAGCTTGGCAGCACTCCGGTACTTTGATGGCTACACCTTC
clone_size: NA; j_call: TRBJ2-2; d_call: TRBD2; v_call: TRBV11-2; cdr3_aa: CASSSGTTSFVTGELFF; cdr3_nt: TGTGCCAGCAGCAGCGGGACTACTAGCTTCGTCACCGGGGAGCTGTTTTTT
clone_size: NA; j_call: TRBJ2-7; d_call: NA; v_call: TRBV27; cdr3_aa: CASSLGQGGVEQYF; cdr3_nt: TGTGCCAGCAGTTTAGGGCAGGGGGGAGTCGAGCAGTACTTC
clone_size: NA; j_call: TRBJ1-2; d_call: NA; v_call: TRBV11-2; cdr3_aa: CASSLVRGRAIGYTF; cdr3_nt: TGTGCCAGCAGCTTAGTTCGTGGCAGGGCGATAGGCTACACCTTC
clone_size: NA; j_call: TRBJ2-5; d_call: NA; v_call: TRBV4-1; cdr3_aa: CASSQDKERDRETQYF; cdr3_nt: TGCGCCAGCAGCCAAGACAAGGAACGGGATCGGGAGACCCAGTACTTC
clone_size: NA; j_call: TRBJ2-7; d_call: TRBD1; v_call: TRBV6-5; cdr3_aa: CASSYDRGAYEQYF; cdr3_nt: TGTGCCAGCAGTTATGACAGGGGCGCCTACGAGCAGTACTTC
clone_size: NA; j_call: TRBJ1-5; d_call: NA; v_call: TRBV19; cdr3_aa: CASSIAGGSNQPQHF; cdr3_nt: TGTGCCAGTAGTATTGCAGGCGGCAGCAATCAGCCCCAGCATTTT
clone_size: NA; j_call: TRBJ2-6; d_call: NA; v_call: TRBV19; cdr3_aa: CASSPRSGSNVLTF; cdr3_nt: TGTGCCAGTAGTCCCCGATCAGGGTCCAACGTCCTGACTTTC
clone_size: NA; j_call: TRBJ1-2; d_call: TRBD1; v_call: TRBV27; cdr3_aa: CASSLKWDRATGGYTF; cdr3_nt: TGTGCCAGCAGTTTAAAGTGGGACAGGGCTACGGGAGGCTACACCTTC
clone_size: once; j_call: TRBJ2-5; d_call: NA; v_call: TRBV12-3/TRBV12-4; cdr3_aa: CASTLGGIETQYF; cdr3_nt: TGTGCCAGCACTTTGGGCGGGATAGAGACCCAGTACTTC
clone_size: NA; j_call: TRBJ2-5; d_call: NA; v_call: TRBV6-5; cdr3_aa: CASSYRDWETQYF; cdr3_nt: TGTGCCAGCAGTTACAGGGACTGGGAGACCCAGTACTTC
clone_size: NA; j_call: TRBJ1-5; d_call: TRBD1; v_call: TRBV27; cdr3_aa: CASSLRSGQGRQPQHF; cdr3_nt: TGTGCCAGCAGTCTAAGGTCAGGACAGGGAAGGCAGCCCCAGCATTTT
clone_size: NA; j_call: TRBJ2-7; d_call: TRBD1; v_call: TRBV10-2; cdr3_aa: CASSAFYQTGPTWEQYF; cdr3_nt: TGCGCCAGCAGTGCATTCTATCAGACAGGGCCCACTTGGGAGCAGTACTTC
clone_size: NA; j_call: TRBJ1-1; d_call: NA; v_call: TRBV7-2; cdr3_aa: CASRQQTNTEAFF; cdr3_nt: TGTGCCAGCAGACAACAGACGAACACTGAAGCTTTCTTT
clone_size: NA; j_call: TRBJ1-4; d_call: NA; v_call: TRBV5-1; cdr3_aa: CASSPGTLATNEKLFF; cdr3_nt: TGCGCCAGCAGCCCCGGGACACTAGCAACTAATGAAAAACTGTTTTTT
clone_size: NA; j_call: TRBJ2-1; d_call: TRBD2; v_call: TRBV27; cdr3_aa: CASSVVVGRDNEQFF; cdr3_nt: TGTGCCAGCAGTGTAGTGGTCGGGAGGGATAATGAGCAGTTCTTC